This T cell receptor beta chain was sequenced during a study of shared clonotypes between healthy human individuals. Background on the study: In total, the donors were a couple of women and a few men aged 18 to 49. General study findings and limits: Among the subsets, naive ones generally showed larger estimated richness than memory ones.

A remark on this clone: No antigen is known for it.

As handled by the study authors: Junction-only immunoSEQ sequences carried no quality scores, so filtering differed. TCRdb's copy holds only in-frame clones and misses some; the assay was immunoSEQ multiplex PCR. Clone size and V and J calls were adopted from that table, with D and trimming inferred from the DNA. Of more than 1.2 million clones listed, 97% to 99% were seen once; the top ten hold about 0.35%. V gave up 1 base and J gave up 6 bases, with 15 bases separating them. Germline-derived CDR1 and CDR2 are SQVTM and ANQGSEA. This CDR3 has 15 amino acids. Specimen: naive CD4+ T cells sorted from blood. Subset specified: CD45RA+ positively selected. The chain is built from TRBV29-1 and TRBJ2-2; tentatively, D is TRBD1 (6 bases). The receptor was derived from a man aged 25 to 45 in good health. As DNA, the CDR3 is TGCAGCGTTGAAGGGTGGACAGTCGGATCCGGGGAGCTGTTTTTT. Translated, it gives CSVEGWTVGSGELFF.